This note documents a single TCR beta chain sequence. The authors reverse transcribed about 0.5 to 1 ug RNA with random hexamers. TCR beta CDR3 was amplified by immunoSEQ multiplex PCR. This amplification extended across 54 Vbeta and 13 Jbeta segments. Using its own MiXCR run on the immunoSEQ multiplex PCR reads, TCRdb lists one record per CDR3 protein. Here the sample spans about 200,000 distinct CDR3 sequences, about 91% being singletons. The sample belongs to a study of CD8 T cells in Susac syndrome. Study summary: Patients with Susac syndrome who were sequenced included roughly 6 with active disease and fewer than ten in remission. Patients with Susac syndrome were therapy-naive, on corticosteroids, or on intravenous immunoglobulin alone at the time that blood was drawn.

It was negative isolation that provided the CD8+ and CD4+ T cells, whereas TEMRA cells were enriched by FACS. This CDR3 has 17 amino acids. Germline V gene lookup returns CDR1 MNHEY and CDR2 SVGEGT. V lost 4 bases, J lost 0 bases, and 16 bases lay in between. The material sequenced was CD4+ T cells from PBMCs. The chain links TRBV6-2 or TRBV6-3 to TRBJ1-3; no clear D. This receptor was taken from a human donor with Susac syndrome. CDR3 coding DNA: TGTGCCAGCAGTTTCCCTCTGACCCGGAGCTCTGGAAACACCATATATTTT. Its translation is CASSFPLTRSSGNTIYF.